These 11 T cell receptor beta chains were sequenced from one sample in a study. TCRdb fed the RT-PCR reads into MiXCR, producing one record per CDR3 protein. The sample yields about 680,000 distinct CDR3 sequences, 13% to 15% seen once. Sequenced: memory CD4+ T cells from blood. The source is a female donor in good health, serving as a healthy control.

This clonotype appeared many times. The chain couples TRBV7-2 to TRBJ2-7; TRBD2 aligns across 9 bases. V lost 5 bases to trimming and J lost 2 bases; unmatched junction nucleotides: 7. This CDR3 region has 15 residues. Germline loops: CDR1 SGHTA, CDR2 FQGNSA. This CDR3 reads CASSATSGRTYEQYF. CDR3 bases: TGTGCCAGCAGCGCTACTAGCGGGCGGACCTACGAGCAGTACTTC.

This clonotype was counted a few times. V and J are TRBV6-2 or TRBV6-3 and TRBJ1-2; 9 bases agree with TRBD1. The length of the CDR3 is 18 residues. V shed 8 bases and J 2 bases; nucleotides not matched to a gene: 18. Germline values: CDR1 MNHEY, CDR2 SVGEGT. CDR3 in amino acids: CASLPLTGTGKPNYGYTF. The CDR3 DNA is TGTGCCAGCCTACCTCTGACCGGGACAGGGAAACCCAACTATGGCTACACCTTC.

A few counts support this clonotype. DNA for the CDR3: TGTGCCAGCAGTTCAGATACAAGTCGAGCTTTCTTT. The encoded protein is CASSSDTSRAFF. The V and J genes are TRBV12-3 or TRBV12-4 and TRBJ1-1; no clear D gene. The V end was cut by 4 bases, the J end by 10 bases, with 13 bases between. This CDR3 has 12 residues.

This chain links TRBV6-2 or TRBV6-3 with TRBJ1-4, with a weak D call TRBD1 (5 bases). The CDR3 contains 14 residues. Germline lookup yields CDR1 MNHEY and CDR2 SVGEGT. V was trimmed by 7 bases and J by 6 bases, leaving 15 bases between them. The DNA for the CDR3 is TGTGCCAGCAACATGGGCAGGGAGTATGAAAAACTGTTTTTT. Protein: CASNMGREYEKLFF.

This chain connects TRBV28 to TRBJ2-3; D perhaps matches TRBD2 (6 bases). Trimming cost V 8 bases and J 2 bases, with 14 bases left between them. Germline V lookup: CDR1 MDHEN, CDR2 SYDVKM. The CDR3 covers 14 residues. DNA of the CDR3: TGTGCCAGCGGTAGCGGAGGGGCCACAGATACGCAGTATTTT. It translates to CASGSGGATDTQYF.

The chain recombines TRBV18 with TRBJ1-1; D is perhaps TRBD1 (6 bases). Germline values: CDR1 KGHSH, CDR2 LQKENI. This CDR3 contains 13 residues. Trimming shortened V by 8 bases and J by 2 bases, and 12 bases separated the two germline ends. The CDR3 nucleotides are TGTGCCAGCAAAACAGGGTCAAACACTGAAGCTTTCTTT. This sequence encodes CASKTGSNTEAFF.

This clonotype was seen only a few times. The J gene is TRBJ1-1, the V gene TRBV7-9; TRBD1 might be the D (5 bases). CDR3 length: 16 amino acids. CDR1 is SEHNR and CDR2 is FQNEAQ in the germline V gene (reference sequence). V dropped 9 bases and J dropped 0 bases, with 20 bases sitting between them. The CDR3 spells CASHHDSFIMNTEAFF. The DNA of the CDR3 is TGTGCCAGTCACCATGACAGCTTTATAATGAACACTGAAGCTTTCTTT. The complete variable domain, with remaining parts taken from reference TRBV7-9 and TRBJ1-1, reads DTGVSQNPRHKITKRGQNVTFRCDPISEHNRLYWYRQTLGQGPEFLTYFQNEAQLEKSRLLSDRFSAERPKGSFSTLEIQRTEQGDSAMYLCASHHDSFIMNTEAFFGQGTRLTVV.

This clonotype was recorded at least ten times. The rearrangement uses TRBV20-1 and TRBJ2-5; 11 bases agree with TRBD2. Trimming at V came to 6 bases and at J to 5 bases, leaving 11 bases not matched to a gene. This CDR3 has 15 amino acids. Germline loops: CDR1 DFQATT, CDR2 SNEGSKA (reference sequence). DNA for the CDR3: TGCAGTGCAGCCCCTGCACTAGCGGGAGAGGAGACCCAGTACTTC. Amino acid sequence: CSAAPALAGEETQYF.

This sequence joins TRBV27 and TRBJ2-7; 8 nucleotides line up with TRBD1. The V gene's germline CDR1 is MNHEY and CDR2 SMNVEV (reference sequence). Trimming cost V 4 bases and J 4 bases; bases outside gene matches: 3. CDR3 length: 13 amino acids. Here the CDR3 DNA reads TGTGCCAGCAGTTGGGACAGGAGGTACGAGCAGTACTTC. It codes for CASSWDRRYEQYF.

This clonotype was recorded many times. Compared with germline, one end of the junction differs, possibly owing to a read error. The CDR3 DNA is TGTGCCAGCAGCTTAACCAGGGCGTTCTCCCACAATGAGCAGTTCTTC. It encodes CASSLTRAFSHNEQFF. The V gene is TRBV7-9, the J gene TRBJ2-1; perhaps TRBD1 as D (5 bases). This CDR3 contains 16 residues. Germline V gene lookup returns CDR1 SEHNR and CDR2 FQNEAQ (reference sequence). Variable domain in full (rest from reference TRBV7-9 and TRBJ2-1): DTGVSQNPRHKITKRGQNVTFRCDPISEHNRLYWYRQTLGQGPEFLTYFQNEAQLEKSRLLSDRFSAERPKGSFSTLEIQRTEQGDSAMYLCASSLTRAFSHNEQFFGPGTRLTVL.

This clonotype was detected ten times or more. The DNA for the CDR3 is TGTGCCAGCAGCAGACAGGGTCCGAGTGAGCAGTTCTTC. Its translation is CASSRQGPSEQFF. J is TRBJ2-1 and V is TRBV6-5; 7 nucleotides align to TRBD1. V lost 6 bases to trimming and J lost 9 bases; unmatched junction nucleotides: 8. Germline lookup yields CDR1 MNHEY and CDR2 SVGAGI. This CDR3 region has 13 residues.